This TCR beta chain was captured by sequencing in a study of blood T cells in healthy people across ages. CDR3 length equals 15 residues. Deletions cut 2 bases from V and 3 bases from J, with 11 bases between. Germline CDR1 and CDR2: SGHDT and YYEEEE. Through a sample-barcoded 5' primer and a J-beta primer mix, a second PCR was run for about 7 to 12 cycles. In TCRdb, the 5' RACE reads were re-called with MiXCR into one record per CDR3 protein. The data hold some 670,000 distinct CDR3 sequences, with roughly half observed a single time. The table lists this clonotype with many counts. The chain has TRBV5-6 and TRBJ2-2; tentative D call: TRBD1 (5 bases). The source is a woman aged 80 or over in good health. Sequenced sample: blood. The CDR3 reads CASSFLARDTGELFF. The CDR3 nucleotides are TGTGCCAGCAGCTTCTTGGCCAGGGACACCGGGGAGCTGTTTTTT.